This TCR beta chain was observed in a study of HIV-infected patients and healthy controls. Each CDR3 protein gets one entry after TCRdb re-called the 5' RACE reads with MiXCR. There are 18,000 or so distinct CDR3 sequences in the sample; roughly 18% occur only once, and approximately 33% lies in the top ten. Trimming stripped 0 bases from V and 6 bases from J, with 21 bases between. The CDR3 sequence is 16 residues long. Germline values: CDR1 DFQATT, CDR2 SNEGSKA (reference sequence). V usage is TRBV20-1 and J usage is TRBJ2-7; D is undetermined. The specimen sequenced was CD8+ T cells from blood. This TCR was recovered from a human donor in good health. Here the CDR3 DNA reads TGCAGTGCTAGAGATCGCCAGCGTCACGTACGTGGCGAGCAGTACTTC. This codes for CSARDRQRHVRGEQYF.